These 7 T cell receptor beta chains originate from one sample sequenced in a study of T cell repertoires in cytomegalovirus infection. No antigen has been assigned to these receptors. MiXCR was run by TCRdb on the reads, yielding one entry per CDR3 protein. The sample shows about 270,000 distinct CDR3 sequences, approximately 22% of them seen only once. The sample consisted of cultured PBMCs, taken from culture after CMV antigen stimulation. These receptors originate from a human donor in good health (CMV status not recorded). Some clones in this sample may be carry-over from other donors' samples.

This clonotype was recorded at least ten times. CDR3 residues: CASSLSLGTGQFF. The CDR3 DNA is TGTGCCAGCAGTTTGTCACTCGGCACTGGGCAGTTCTTC. The rearrangement links TRBV12-3 or TRBV12-4 to TRBJ2-1; D unclear. V lost 3 bases, J lost 12 bases, and 15 bases lay in between. CDR3 length equals 13 residues.

This clonotype was found many times. The V gene is TRBV7-2, the J gene TRBJ2-2; D remains unclear. There are 15 residues in the CDR3. V was shortened by 5 bases and J by 2 bases, with 12 bases between the two germline ends. Germline values: CDR1 SGHTA, CDR2 FQGNSA. The CDR3 sequence: CASSQRRGNTGELFF. For the CDR3, the DNA is TGTGCCAGCAGCCAGCGAAGAGGTAACACCGGGGAGCTGTTTTTT.

The chain carries TRBV29-1 and TRBJ1-2, with no clear D. The CDR3 has 12 residues. Germline V lookup: CDR1 SQVTM, CDR2 ANQGSEA. V was trimmed by 4 bases and J by 3 bases, leaving 9 bases between them. For the CDR3, the DNA is TGCAGCGTTGTCAAGGGCGACTATGGCTACACCTTC. It specifies CSVVKGDYGYTF.

This clonotype has at least ten counts. The chain combines TRBV7-2 with TRBJ1-2; 7 nucleotides line up with TRBD1. V trimming: 5 bases; J trimming: 8 bases; junction bases outside the gene matches: 8. The CDR3 length is 13 residues. Germline V CDR1 and CDR2: SGHTA, FQGNSA. CDR3 DNA: TGTGCCAGCAGCGGAGACAGGGTTCAAGGCTACACCTTC. It encodes CASSGDRVQGYTF.

This clonotype was counted at least ten times. The V gene is TRBV7-6, the J gene TRBJ1-3; D gene ambiguous. Trimming shortened V by 5 bases and J by 2 bases, and 10 bases separated the two germline ends. This CDR3 has 14 amino acids. Per the germline V gene, CDR1 is SGHVS and CDR2 is FNYEAQ. CDR3 nucleotide sequence: TGTGCCAGCAGCGCTCGGGCTACTGGAAACACCATATATTTT. Translation gives CASSARATGNTIYF.

This clonotype was seen repeatedly, ten times or more. CDR3 coding DNA: TGTGCCAGCAGCGAAGGGGGGTCTGAGCAGTTCTTC. The encoded protein is CASSEGGSEQFF. The chain carries TRBV7-6 and TRBJ2-1, with D perhaps matching TRBD1 or TRBD2 (6 bases each). CDR1 is SGHVS and CDR2 is FNYEAQ in the germline V gene. Trimming took 5 bases from V and 9 from J, leaving 11 bases between them. The CDR3 length is 12 residues.

The rearrangement joins TRBV7-2 to TRBJ2-3, with D hard to call. V dropped 8 bases and J dropped 2 bases, with 8 bases sitting between them. Germline assignment: CDR1 SGHTA and CDR2 FQGNSA. This CDR3 spans 12 amino acids. In DNA form, the CDR3 reads TGTGCCAGCGCGGACGACACAGATACGCAGTATTTT. It specifies CASADDTDTQYF.